Given below is one T cell receptor (beta chain) in context. Germline assignment: CDR1 LGHNT and CDR2 FRNRAP. Trimming stripped 1 base from V and 6 bases from J, with 12 bases between. CDR3 length: 15 amino acids. This sample was taken from a study of blood T cell repertoires in COVID-19. Method: immunoSEQ multiplex PCR; TCRdb's copy keeps in-frame clones and lacks some. The table lists 80,000 to 100,000 clones, roughly nine tenths of them singletons. This chain uses TRBV12-5 with TRBJ2-2; maybe TRBD1 (6 bases). The TCR was taken from a man aged 60 to 75 with acute or convalescent COVID-19. Material for sequencing was peripheral blood. The DNA for the CDR3 is TGTGCTAGTGGTTTGGGCTTACAGGGTCCCGGGGAGCTGTTTTTT. Protein sequence: CASGLGLQGPGELFF.